The entry below describes one T cell receptor beta chain. Its antigen is currently not known. No base quality values were provided; no much bigger clone lies one nucleotide off. The cohort was made up of 500 to 850 healthy bone marrow donors. At the time of sampling, every cohort member was nominally healthy, though immune exposures that went unrecorded were likely present. The donor was CMV seropositive and belonged to the group of about 290 seropositive cohort members. A peripheral blood sample was collected from each donor, and TCR beta sequencing was performed on peripheral blood mononuclear cells. The Qiagen DNeasy Blood Extraction Kit was used to extract genomic DNA from the blood cell samples. The data were obtained in a study of cytomegalovirus exposure and HLA in healthy donors (dated by TCRdb to about 2017). Background on the whole study: An earlier analysis of 587 of the donors reported approximately 280 Gb of sequence data and around 100 million unique TCR beta sequences obtained from around 180 million T cells. About 320 gigabases of sequencing data and tens of millions of unique TCR sequences were included in an early release covering 500 to 750 HLA-typed donors. Of the approximately 400 genotyped donors, 65% to 90% were placed in the genetic ancestry cluster associated with self-reported Caucasian donors. The study aimed to test whether cataloging public T cell receptors could reveal signatures of past pathogen exposure. The study used immunosequencing to profile the T cell repertoires of several hundred subjects and linked those repertoires to cytomegalovirus serostatus. Along with the approximately 700-subject first cohort, a separate validation cohort of over a hundred different subjects was used. To predict cytomegalovirus infection status, the study combined high-throughput TCR immunosequencing, statistical association of individual TCRs with disease status, and machine learning. To study patterns of TCR occurrence, a later analysis re-analyzed previously published TCR beta repertoires from around 700 donors and added high-resolution HLA genotyping. The later analysis used no new phenotypic data to find candidate immune exposures, relying instead on TCR beta sequences and their occurrence across donors. In an earlier analysis of 587 of the donors, high-throughput TCR beta sequencing was used to judge whether each TCR beta V gene segment behaved as functional or pseudogenic. Donor age, sex, ethnicity and CMV serostatus were compiled alongside the repertoire data. A later genetic analysis used genome-wide SNP genotypes for about 60% of the roughly 700 donors, treating that subset as a discovery cohort. All discovery cohort repertoires had been generated using a single sequencing platform. HLA typing covered class I and class II loci at four-digit resolution. Typing coverage varied by locus: roughly 620-640 donors for A, B, C, DRB1 and DQB1; roughly 520 for DQA1; over 600 for DPA1; approximately 470 for DPB1. Roughly five DR-DQ haplotypes were handled as single units for association and clustering, since linkage in the cohort was strong. Among about 400 genotyped donors of the cohort, an average of approximately 200,000 unique TCR beta nucleotide sequences was sequenced per donor, of which roughly 17% were non-productive. Findings and caveats that apply to the study as a whole: The only immune exposure information available for the cohort was CMV serostatus. In vitro tests confirmed that three of the cytomegalovirus-associated TCR beta chains recognize cytomegalovirus antigens. According to a later analysis, most CMV-associated TCR beta chains appeared to be HLA-restricted, and the HLA associations seemed to be driven largely by CMV exposure. Correlated functional status among segregating V segments might be attributable to linkage disequilibrium, but an unknown experimental factor could not be ruled out. Because counts were too low, roughly 17 rarely observed V segments, including chromosome 9 orphons, were left out of the earlier analysis of a few hundred of the donors. A cluster of highly shared sequence variants was judged likely to be a technical artifact of the sequencing pipeline. Presence/absence analyses assumed roughly uniform sequencing depth across donors, an assumption that may not hold. Most TCR sequences were observed very rarely across donors, whereas some public TCRs were present in many individuals. A further reported finding was that TCR beta sequences accurately predicted the HLA-A and HLA-B alleles for most subjects in the first cohort. Several of the top co-occurrence clusters appeared to be linked to parvovirus B19, influenza, CMV and Epstein-Barr virus, according to a later analysis. Cytomegalovirus status was reported to be diagnosed by the classifier with high specificity and sensitivity in both the original and validation cohorts. A total of 164 TCR beta chains were listed by the study as associated with cytomegalovirus. In an earlier analysis of 450 to 750 of the donors, most TCR beta V segments appeared in productive rearrangements about 90% or about 30% of the time, broadly matching IMGT annotations. In a later genetic analysis, a missense DCLRE1C variant was associated with V-gene and J-gene trimming of TCR beta chains, and the association was replicated in an independent cohort. In a later analysis, TCR association rates were found to vary across HLA loci, with the most associated TCRs seen for DRB1 alleles and the fewest for HLA-C alleles. Some IMGT-functional V segments, including TRBV6-2 and TRBV6-3, could not be distinguished by the 87-base-pair reads and were therefore excluded. Because HLA typing was unavailable for some donors at each locus, only the typed subset was used in association tests. The authors suggested that the approach could potentially be generalized to other disease states and immunological phenotypes. Assigning TCR associations to individual alleles was difficult when HLA alleles, especially DR and DQ, strongly co-occurred. Specific HLA alleles were associated with 15,000 to 20,000 TCR beta sequences at a false discovery rate of 0.05 in a later analysis. Compared with the roughly 700-donor mean, donors in an Asian-associated ancestry cluster had fewer N-insertions in productive TCRs, according to a later genetic analysis. This cohort had only TCR beta chains sequenced, and the lack of alpha or paired-chain data limited which features could be detected. Compared with equally common non-associated chains, HLA-associated TCR beta chains in a later analysis were more clonally expanded and had lower generation probabilities.

Library preparation employed the immunoSEQ multiplex PCR assay. For the multiplex PCR, a mixture combining 60 forward primers for TCR Vbeta segments and 13 reverse primers for TCR Jbeta segments was used. Amplification of the CDR3 region of rearranged TCR beta genes was performed with a multiplex PCR assay on genomic DNA. On the Illumina HiSeq System, the amplified TCR beta libraries were sequenced as 87-base-pair reads. The authors' analysis ran thus. A later analysis counted tens of millions of unique TCR beta chains across the roughly 700 repertoires, and 9.5 million to 11 million of these chains were shared by at least two donors. Raw reads were error-corrected and collapsed into unique sequences with a nearest-neighbor algorithm that merged closely related sequences to remove PCR and sequencing errors. Alignment of CDR3 sequences to IMGT reference sequences was used to assign V, D and J gene segments. Each retained sequence needed at least a six-nucleotide match to both a V gene segment and a J gene segment. A rearrangement counted as productive if the CDR3 had no stop codons and remained in frame with V and J, and every other rearrangement counted as non-productive. CDR3 was defined by IMGT convention, running from the second conserved V-encoded cysteine to the conserved J-encoded phenylalanine. The earlier analysis of about 570 of the donors excluded any sequence lacking an unambiguous match to a single V gene segment. An earlier analysis of almost 600 of the donors classified V segments as functional when productive rearrangements were above 56.7% and as segregating when the standard deviation between donors was above 5%. A statistical classification framework was developed to diagnose cytomegalovirus status using the catalog of TCR beta chain sequences. V and J gene assignment, in a later analysis, came from comparing TCR nucleotide sequences with IMGT/GENE-DB human TR gene sequences. A later analysis assigned CDR3 sequences and most-parsimonious VDJ recombination scenarios with the TCRdist pipeline. In a later analysis, each TCR beta chain was defined by its CDR3 amino acid sequence together with its V-gene family, and reads lacking a unique V-gene family were excluded. As a way to deal with suspected cross-contamination and a sequencing artifact, a later analysis dropped roughly 620 nucleotide sequences that were highly shared and had low generation probability. In a later analysis, a clonal expansion index for each public chain was calculated from normalized within-repertoire ranks of inferred template counts. In a later analysis, generation probabilities were computed with a VDJ recombination model fitted to out-of-frame rearrangements, and the resulting probabilities were checked against IGoR. Hypergeometric tests were used in a later analysis to score TCR-TCR, TCR-HLA and TCR-CMV co-occurrence, with a repertoire-size bias correction applied to the TCR pairs. A later analysis estimated false discovery rates by permuting HLA or CMV assignments 20 times. In a later analysis, co-occurring TCRs were grouped using DBSCAN, with TCRdist sequence similarity added in when clustering inside HLA-allele-positive subsets. Co-occurrence clustering excluded repertoires with fewer than 30,000 or more than 120,000 public chains, plus five with anomalous nucleotide sharing. TCRdb carries this immuneACCESS record with in-frame sequences only. Its versions omit some clonotypes, under half of them owing to an unresolved V gene in the studies checked, with the rest unexplained. V and J calls and clone size are those listed in that table; D and trimming were worked out from the DNA. The sample table lists about 220,000 clones, about 81% of them with a count of one. The ten largest clones take up 5% to 6% of the sample.

The germline V gene (reference sequence) sets CDR1 to SGHNT and CDR2 to YYREEE. Unmatched junction bases come to 8, with V trimmed by 1 base and J by 5 bases. The cysteine opens and the phenylalanine closes a CDR3 of 17 amino acids. This entry keeps only the CDR3 DNA: 51 bases, framed from base 1. The sequence was collected from a middle-aged woman in good health and CMV-seropositive. Material: PBMCs. Recombination joined TRBV5-4 with TRBJ2-3; 12 nucleotides in the junction match TRBD2. Here the CDR3 is given as CASSLRLAGVSLDTQYF. DNA sequence: TGTGCCAGCAGCTTGAGACTAGCGGGGGTATCACTAGATACGCAGTATTTT.